Described below is a single T cell receptor beta chain sequence and its context. The sample is drawn from a study of blood T cell repertoires in COVID-19. Overall study context: Samples representing acute and convalescent COVID-19 were sourced from the United States, Italy and Spain. T cells, B-cell-depleted T cells, or PBMCs provided the cDNA or gDNA that served as material.

CDR3 length: 17 amino acids. The trim removed 4 bases at V and 0 bases at J, leaving 4 bases unmatched. Germline lookup yields CDR1 SGHNT and CDR2 YENEEA. Source study methods: How many nucleated cells were present was estimated from reference gene primer amplification. Only in-frame clones appear in the TCRdb table, and some are missing; sequencing was by immunoSEQ multiplex PCR. V and J calls and clone size are copied from that table; D and trimming were computed from the DNA. The table includes 200,000 or so clones, 70% to 90% detected once. V and J are TRBV11-3 and TRBJ2-6, with 9 nucleotides matching TRBD1. The material sequenced was peripheral blood. This clonotype was sampled from a man between 65 and 80 years old with active or convalescent COVID-19. The CDR3 DNA reads as TGTGCCAGCAGCTATGGACAGGGGCTCTCTGGGGCCAACGTCCTGACTTTC. Encoded protein: CASSYGQGLSGANVLTF.